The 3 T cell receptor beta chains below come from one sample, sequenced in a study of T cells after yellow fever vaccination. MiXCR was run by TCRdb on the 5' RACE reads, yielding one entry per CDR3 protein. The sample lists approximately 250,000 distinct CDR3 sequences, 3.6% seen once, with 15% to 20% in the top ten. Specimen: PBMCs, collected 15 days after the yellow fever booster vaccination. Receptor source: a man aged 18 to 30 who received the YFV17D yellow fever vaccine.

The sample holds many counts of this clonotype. DNA for the CDR3: TGTGCCAGCAGCTTATGGGTTCCCGGGGCCAACGTCCTGACTTTC. Amino acid sequence: CASSLWVPGANVLTF. The rearrangement uses TRBV7-7 and TRBJ2-6, with D hard to call. Trimming removed 2 bases at V and 4 bases at J, with 9 bases between. CDR1 is SSHAT and CDR2 is FNYEAQ in the germline V gene (reference sequence). The CDR3 runs to 15 residues.

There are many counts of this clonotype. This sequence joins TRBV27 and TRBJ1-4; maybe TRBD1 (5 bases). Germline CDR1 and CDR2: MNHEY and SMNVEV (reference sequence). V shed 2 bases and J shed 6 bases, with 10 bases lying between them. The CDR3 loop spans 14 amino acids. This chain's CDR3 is CASSLVGVDEKLFF. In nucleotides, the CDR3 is TGTGCCAGCAGTTTAGTAGGGGTTGATGAAAAACTGTTTTTT.

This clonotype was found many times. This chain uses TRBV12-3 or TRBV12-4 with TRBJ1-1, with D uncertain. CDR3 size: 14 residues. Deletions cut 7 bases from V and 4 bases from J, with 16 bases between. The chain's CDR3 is CASIVGRRATEAFF. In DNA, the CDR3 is TGTGCCAGCATCGTAGGGCGGAGGGCCACTGAAGCTTTCTTT.